The 4 T cell receptor beta chains below were found in one sample sequenced in a study of T cell changes during pregnancy in multiple sclerosis. Sequenced by immunoSEQ multiplex PCR; TCRdb stores in-frame clones only, minus some. The table lists more than 55,000 clones, 90% to 95% of them singletons. This specimen consisted of CD8+ T cells from peripheral blood mononuclear cells, obtained in the third trimester of pregnancy. These receptor sequences come from a female donor with multiple sclerosis, enrolled in a pregnancy study.

This chain joins TRBV4-1 and TRBJ1-1, with D hard to call. V lost 0 bases and J 0 bases, leaving 5 bases between the germline ends. Germline V gene lookup returns CDR1 MGHRA and CDR2 YSYEKL. CDR3 length: 14 residues. In DNA form, the CDR3 reads TGCGCCAGCAGCCAAGAAGACTTGAACACTGAAGCTTTCTTT. It is translated as CASSQEDLNTEAFF.

The chain uses TRBV2 and TRBJ2-3; maybe TRBD2 (6 bases). CDR1 and CDR2 from the germline V gene are SNHLY and FYNNEI. This CDR3 spans 13 amino acids. The germline V and J ends were trimmed by 11 bases and 0 bases, with 12 bases remaining between them. The CDR3 protein is CACSSVSTDTQYF. In nucleotides, the CDR3 is TGTGCCTGCTCTAGCGTCAGCACAGATACGCAGTATTTT. The variable domain in full, with the rest retrieved from reference TRBV2 and TRBJ2-3, is EPEVTQTPSHQVTQMGQEVILRCVPISNHLYFYWYRQILGQKVEFLVSFYNNEISEKSEIFDDQFSVERPDGSNFTLKIRSTKLEDSAMYFCACSSVSTDTQYFGPGTRLTVL.

CDR3 amino acids: CASSAGLAPEQYF. CDR3 sequence (DNA): TGTGCCAGCAGTGCGGGACTAGCCCCCGAGCAGTACTTC. The rearrangement joins TRBV6-6 to TRBJ2-7; TRBD2 matches 9 bases. The CDR3 covers 13 residues. Germline assignment: CDR1 MNHNY and CDR2 SVGAGI (reference sequence). The V segment lost 5 bases and the J segment 6 bases; nucleotides outside the gene matches: 5.

The genes are TRBV30 and TRBJ1-1; D not resolved. V dropped 5 bases and J dropped 1 base, with 5 bases sitting between them. CDR3 size: 11 residues. Germline CDR1 and CDR2: GTSNPN and SVGIG (reference sequence). The CDR3: CAWLENTEAFF. The CDR3, as DNA: TGTGCCTGGTTAGAGAACACTGAAGCTTTCTTT.